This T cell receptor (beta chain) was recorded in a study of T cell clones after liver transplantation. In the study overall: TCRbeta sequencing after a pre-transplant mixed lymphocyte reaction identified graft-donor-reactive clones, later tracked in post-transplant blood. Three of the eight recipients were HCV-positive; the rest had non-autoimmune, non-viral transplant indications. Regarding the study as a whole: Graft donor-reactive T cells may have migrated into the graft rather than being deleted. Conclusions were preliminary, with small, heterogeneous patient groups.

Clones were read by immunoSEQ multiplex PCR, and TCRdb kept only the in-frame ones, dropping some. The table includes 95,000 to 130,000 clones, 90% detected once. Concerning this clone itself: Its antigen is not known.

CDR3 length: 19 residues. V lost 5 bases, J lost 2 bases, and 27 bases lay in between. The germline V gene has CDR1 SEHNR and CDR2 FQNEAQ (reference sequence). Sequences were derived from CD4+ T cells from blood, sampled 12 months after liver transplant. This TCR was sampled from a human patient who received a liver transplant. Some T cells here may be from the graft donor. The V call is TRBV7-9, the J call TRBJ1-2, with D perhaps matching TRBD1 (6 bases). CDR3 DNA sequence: TGTGCCAGCAGCATATTAGGGGGAGTCGGCGGACCTTTAAACTATGGCTACACCTTC. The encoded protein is CASSILGGVGGPLNYGYTF. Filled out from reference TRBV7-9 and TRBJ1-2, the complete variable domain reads DTGVSQNPRHKITKRGQNVTFRCDPISEHNRLYWYRQTLGQGPEFLTYFQNEAQLEKSRLLSDRFSAERPKGSFSTLEIQRTEQGDSAMYLCASSILGGVGGPLNYGYTFGSGTRLTVV.